This entry concerns a single TCR beta chain. Its antigen is unidentified. TCRdb's copy holds only in-frame clones and misses some; the assay was immunoSEQ multiplex PCR. The repertoire consists of roughly 71,000 clones, with under 85% occurring once and the leading ten covering 0.75% to 1%. The sample is drawn from a study of vaccination effects on CD4 cells after COVID-19. Germline CDR1 reads SGHTA; CDR2 reads FQGNSA. V lost 6 bases and J 0 bases, leaving 5 bases between the germline ends. The CDR3 is made up of 12 amino acids. Under the ViraFEST assay, PBMC were stimulated with viral peptide pools so that antigen-specific CD4+ T cells expanded. Sequencing was performed afterwards. On roughly day 10 of culture, CD4+ T cells were separated out. Each person got two doses of an mRNA SARS-CoV-2 vaccine, BNT162b2 or mRNA-1273. People in the vaccine group had not been infected with SARS-CoV-2 before, and their nucleocapsid antibodies were negative. With around 10 ug/ml peptides and about 9.2 IU/ml IL-2, 2 million or so PBMC per well were cultured. Half the medium was swapped for IL-2 medium on days 3 and 7.

The chain couples TRBV7-2 to TRBJ1-1; TRBD1 is a possible D gene (5 bases). The origin of this receptor is a human donor who received a COVID-19 vaccine. The source material was CD4+ T cells from PBMCs cultured with HCoV-OC43 spike peptides, sampled after COVID-19 vaccination. Noted subset: HCoV-OC43 spike overlapping peptide pool stimulation. The CDR3 DNA is TGTGCCAGCAGGGGGCTGAACACTGAAGCTTTCTTT. The encoded protein is CASRGLNTEAFF.